This TCR beta chain is from a study of T-cell memory formation after mild COVID-19 (dated by TCRdb to the early 2020s). Study-level background: TCR sequence clusters from the two donors were found to be largely donor specific. In a couple of donors, T-cell clones that expanded and contracted after mild COVID-19 were followed by sequencing TCRalpha and TCRbeta repertoires longitudinally. Two young, previously healthy adult volunteers made up the cohort, one male and one female.

Sequencing instrument: Illumina NovaSeq 6000. cDNA libraries for TCRalpha and TCRbeta were prepared by 5'RACE using constant-segment primers, with sample barcodes and unique molecular identifiers added. RNA was extracted from every sample with Trizol reagent. Libraries were amplified in two PCR steps, with a second sample barcode and Illumina TruSeq adapters added in the second step. Libraries were sequenced on an Illumina NovaSeq with 2 x 150 bp paired-end reads. Under the source paper's analysis protocol: The reads were demultiplexed and collapsed into UMI-guided consensus sequences using migec v1.2.7. Using mixcr v2.1.11, the UMI consensuses were aligned to TRA and TRB V and J templates and assembled into clonotypes. A clonotype was counted as expanded or contracted only when both edgeR and NoisET called the clonotype significant, with the noise models trained on biological replicates. For edgeR calls, a false discovery rate-adjusted p below 0.01 and a log2 fold-change threshold of 1 were applied. As an exploratory analysis of dynamics, max-normalized trajectories of the 1000 most abundant clonotypes were examined with PCA combined with hierarchical clustering. The CD4 or CD8 phenotype of responding clones was assigned using the separately sequenced CD4+ and CD8+ repertoires. TCRdb reprocessed the public reads (quality trimming at Q25 with fastp, clone calling with MiXCR) and kept in-frame beta chains. Rows are combined by CDR3 protein, so each entry shows the most common genes and DNA. The V and J calls come from TCRdb's annotation, not from the publication. This sample lists fewer than 700,000 distinct CDR3 sequences; roughly 18% were detected once. Clones ranked in the top ten supply about 11% of the sample.

PBMCs were isolated by Ficoll-Paque density gradient centrifugation. About this clonotype itself: There is no known antigen for this receptor. Within one base of it there is no much larger clone, and no base qualities were kept.

The CDR3 holds 15 amino acids from the cysteine to the phenylalanine. The retained sequence is limited to the CDR3, 45 bases, with the frame set at the first base. CDR1 and CDR2 are read off the germline V gene as SGHVS and FQNEAQ. V and J are truncated by 1 base and 3 bases respectively, leaving an intervening sequence of 12 bases. Results the study describes overall, beyond this receptor: From day 15 to 85, contracting clones showed balanced CD4/CD8 phenotypes, whereas a second wave of clones that expanded from day 15 to 37 leaned towards CD4+. Whether the second-wave clones peaking on day 37 were SARS-CoV-2 specific was not confirmed. Contracting CD4+ clones appeared mostly in the CM and EM memory subsets, whereas CD8+ clones were enriched in EMRA. The study covered only a couple of mild cases, and larger cohorts including severe cases with pre-infection samples were considered necessary. Some responding clones were found in pre-infection memory, which suggests that pre-existing cross-reactive memory T cells took part in the SARS-CoV-2 response.

The TCR sequence derives from an adult woman who had mild COVID-19 (a few samples of this study predate the infection). The sample titles of this study are shuffled in the database, so cell type and time point are left out; the donor was told from shared clones. The sequenced sample was PBMCs or a T cell subset sorted from them (not recorded which). Here the chain combines TRBV7-8 and TRBJ1-1; TRBD1 is a weak D gene call, 5 bases matching. The sequenced DNA: TGTGCCAGCAGCTTAGGGATCAGGGACGACACTGAAGCTTTCTTT. Its translation is CASSLGIRDDTEAFF.